This paragraph covers one T cell receptor (beta chain) sequence. Its antigen remains unidentified. The data stem from a study of cytomegalovirus exposure and HLA in healthy donors. Whole-study context: The same platform was used for the roughly 130 validation repertoires and the approximately 670 first-cohort repertoires, a later analysis reported. Study-wide findings and caveats: In vitro confirmation showed a few CMV-associated chains to be CMV antigen specific. Cytomegalovirus status was reportedly diagnosed by the classifier with high sensitivity and specificity. According to a subsequent analysis, TCR clusters identified in the first cohort showed a tendency to co-occur across the roughly 120 validation repertoires.

Method: immunoSEQ multiplex PCR; TCRdb's copy keeps in-frame clones and lacks some. The sample carries some 130,000 clones, about 95% recorded once. Germline V CDR1 and CDR2: SGHTS, YDEGEE. The CDR3 loop spans 13 amino acids. V lost 6 bases and J lost 4; bases outside the gene matches: 5. The sample consisted of PBMCs. The chain couples TRBV5-8 to TRBJ2-5, with 8 bases identical to TRBD1. The sequence was obtained from a man aged 18 to 29 in good health and CMV-seropositive. CDR3 amino acids: CASKQGEGETQYF. CDR3 nucleotides: TGTGCCAGCAAACAGGGGGAAGGAGAGACCCAGTACTTC.